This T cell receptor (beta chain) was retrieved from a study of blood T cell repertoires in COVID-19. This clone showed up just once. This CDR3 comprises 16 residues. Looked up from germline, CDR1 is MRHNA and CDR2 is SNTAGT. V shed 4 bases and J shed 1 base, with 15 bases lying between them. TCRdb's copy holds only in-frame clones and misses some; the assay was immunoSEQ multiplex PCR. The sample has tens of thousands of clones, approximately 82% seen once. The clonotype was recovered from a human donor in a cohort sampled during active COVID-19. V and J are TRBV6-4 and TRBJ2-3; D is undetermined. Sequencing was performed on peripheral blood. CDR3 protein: CASSALPGTGTDTQYF. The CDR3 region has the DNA TGTGCCAGCAGTGCCCTTCCCGGAACAGGCACAGATACGCAGTATTTT.